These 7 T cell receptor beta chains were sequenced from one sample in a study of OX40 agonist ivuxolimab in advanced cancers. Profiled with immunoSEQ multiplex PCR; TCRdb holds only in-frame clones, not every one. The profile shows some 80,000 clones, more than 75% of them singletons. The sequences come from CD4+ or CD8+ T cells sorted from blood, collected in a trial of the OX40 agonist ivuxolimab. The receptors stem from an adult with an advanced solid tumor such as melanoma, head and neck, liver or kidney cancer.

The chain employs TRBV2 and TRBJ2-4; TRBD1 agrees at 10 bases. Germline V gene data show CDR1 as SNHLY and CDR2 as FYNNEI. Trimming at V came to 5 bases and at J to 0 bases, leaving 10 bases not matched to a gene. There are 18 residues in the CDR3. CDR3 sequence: CASSPGTGVVRAKNIQYF. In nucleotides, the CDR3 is TGTGCCAGCAGTCCCGGGACAGGGGTGGTACGAGCCAAAAACATTCAGTACTTC.

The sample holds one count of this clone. The CDR3 DNA reads as TGCGCCAGCAGTGATGGGGGTCCGGATGAAAAACTGTTTTTT. Its translation is CASSDGGPDEKLFF. This chain joins TRBV10-1 and TRBJ1-4; TRBD1 is a possible D gene (5 bases). The germline V gene encodes CDR1 WNHNN and CDR2 SYGVQD (reference sequence). This CDR3 has 14 amino acids. Trimming left V 3 bases short and J 6 bases short, with 11 bases between.

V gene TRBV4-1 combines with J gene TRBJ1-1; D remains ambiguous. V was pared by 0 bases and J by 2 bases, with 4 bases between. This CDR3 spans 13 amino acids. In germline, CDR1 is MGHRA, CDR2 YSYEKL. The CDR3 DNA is TGCGCCAGCAGCCAAGATCTAAACACTGAAGCTTTCTTT. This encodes CASSQDLNTEAFF.

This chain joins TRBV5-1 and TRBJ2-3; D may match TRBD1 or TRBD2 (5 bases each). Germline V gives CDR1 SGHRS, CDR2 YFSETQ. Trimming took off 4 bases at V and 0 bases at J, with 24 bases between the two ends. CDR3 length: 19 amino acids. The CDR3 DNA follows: TGCGCCAGCAGCCCCCGGGGCCAGCCGGGTAGGTCCAGCACAGATACGCAGTATTTT. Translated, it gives CASSPRGQPGRSSTDTQYF. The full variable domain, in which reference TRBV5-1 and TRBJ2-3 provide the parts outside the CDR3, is KAGVTQTPRYLIKTRGQQVTLSCSPISGHRSVSWYQQTPGQGLQFLFEYFSETQRNKGNFPGRFSGRQFSNSRSEMNVSTLELGDSALYLCASSPRGQPGRSSTDTQYFGPGTRLTVL.

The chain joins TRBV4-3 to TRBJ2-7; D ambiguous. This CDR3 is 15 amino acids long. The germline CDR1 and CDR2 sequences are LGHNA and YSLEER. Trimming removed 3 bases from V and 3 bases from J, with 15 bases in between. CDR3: CASSHGPGQSYEQYF. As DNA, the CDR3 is TGCGCCAGCAGCCATGGTCCGGGCCAGAGCTACGAGCAGTACTTC.

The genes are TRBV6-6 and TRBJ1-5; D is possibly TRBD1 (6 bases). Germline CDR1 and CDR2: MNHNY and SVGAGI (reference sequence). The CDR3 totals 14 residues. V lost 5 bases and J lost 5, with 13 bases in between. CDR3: CASSEDRWDQPQHF. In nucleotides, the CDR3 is TGTGCCAGCAGTGAGGACAGATGGGATCAGCCCCAGCATTTT.

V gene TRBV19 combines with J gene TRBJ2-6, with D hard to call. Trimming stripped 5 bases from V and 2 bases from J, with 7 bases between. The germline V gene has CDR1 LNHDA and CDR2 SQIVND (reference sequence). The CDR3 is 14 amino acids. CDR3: CASSEYTGANVLTF. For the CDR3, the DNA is TGTGCCAGTAGTGAATACACTGGGGCCAACGTCCTGACTTTC.